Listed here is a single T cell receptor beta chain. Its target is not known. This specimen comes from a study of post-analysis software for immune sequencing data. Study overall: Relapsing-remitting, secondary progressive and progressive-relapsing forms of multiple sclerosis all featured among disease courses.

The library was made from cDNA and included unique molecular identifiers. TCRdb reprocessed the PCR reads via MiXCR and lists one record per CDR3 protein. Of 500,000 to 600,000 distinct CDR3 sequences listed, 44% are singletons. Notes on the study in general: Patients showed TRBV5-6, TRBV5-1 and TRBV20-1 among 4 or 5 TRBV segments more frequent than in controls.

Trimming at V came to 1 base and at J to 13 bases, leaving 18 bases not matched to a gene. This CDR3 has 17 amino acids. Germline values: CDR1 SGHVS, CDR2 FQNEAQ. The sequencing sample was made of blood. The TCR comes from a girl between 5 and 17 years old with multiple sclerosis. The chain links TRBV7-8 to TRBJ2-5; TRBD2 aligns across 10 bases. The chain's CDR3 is CASSLVAGGRNSYERYF. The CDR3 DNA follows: TGTGCCAGCAGCTTAGTAGCGGGGGGCCGAAACTCCTACGAGCGGTACTTC.